The T cell receptor beta chain described here comes from a study of blood T cell repertoires in COVID-19. V shed 7 bases, J shed 5 bases, and the junction held 12 bases outside the gene matches. This CDR3 spans 15 amino acids. Looked up from germline, CDR1 is LNHDA and CDR2 is SQIVND (reference sequence). TCRdb keeps only in-frame clones here, not all; method: immunoSEQ multiplex PCR. In the table there are 75,000 to 95,000 clones, 90% to 95% of which are singletons. Material: peripheral blood. The clonotype was recovered from a man between 60 and 75 years old with acute or convalescent COVID-19. The rearrangement joins TRBV19 to TRBJ1-1, with 8 bases matching TRBD1. Written as DNA, the CDR3 is TGTGCCAGTACCCCACAGGACAGGGCCGGTACTGAAGCTTTCTTT. This translates into CASTPQDRAGTEAFF.